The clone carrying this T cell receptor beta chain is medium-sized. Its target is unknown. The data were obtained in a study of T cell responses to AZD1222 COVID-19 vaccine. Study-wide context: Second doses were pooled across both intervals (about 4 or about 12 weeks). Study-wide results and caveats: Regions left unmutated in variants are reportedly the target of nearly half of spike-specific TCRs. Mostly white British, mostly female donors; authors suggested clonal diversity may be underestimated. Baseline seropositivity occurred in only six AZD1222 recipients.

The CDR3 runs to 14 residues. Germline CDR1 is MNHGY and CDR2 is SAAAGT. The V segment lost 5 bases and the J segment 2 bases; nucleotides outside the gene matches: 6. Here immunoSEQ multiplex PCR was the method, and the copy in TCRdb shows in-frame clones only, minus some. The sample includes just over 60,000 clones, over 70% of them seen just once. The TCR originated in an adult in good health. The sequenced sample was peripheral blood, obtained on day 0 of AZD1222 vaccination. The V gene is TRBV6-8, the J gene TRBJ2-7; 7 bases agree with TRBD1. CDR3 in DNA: TGTGCCAGCAGTCCCCCGGGACAGCCCTACGAGCAGTACTTC. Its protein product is CASSPPGQPYEQYF.